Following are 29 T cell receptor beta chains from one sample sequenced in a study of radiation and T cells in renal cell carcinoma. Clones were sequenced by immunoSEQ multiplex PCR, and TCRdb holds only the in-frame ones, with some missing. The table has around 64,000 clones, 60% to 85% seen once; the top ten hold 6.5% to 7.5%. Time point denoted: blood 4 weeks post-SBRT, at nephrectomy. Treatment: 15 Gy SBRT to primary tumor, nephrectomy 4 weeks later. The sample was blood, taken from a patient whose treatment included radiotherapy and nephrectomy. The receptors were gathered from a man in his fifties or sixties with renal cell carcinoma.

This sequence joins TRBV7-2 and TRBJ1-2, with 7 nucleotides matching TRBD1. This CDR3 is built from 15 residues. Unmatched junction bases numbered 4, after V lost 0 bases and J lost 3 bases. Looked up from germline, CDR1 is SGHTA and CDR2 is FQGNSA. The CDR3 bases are TGTGCCAGCAGCTTAGCTGCAGGGGGGGACTATGGCTACACCTTC. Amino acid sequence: CASSLAAGGDYGYTF.

The CDR3 sequence is CAISESPQNLGGYTF. As DNA, the CDR3 is TGTGCCATCAGTGAGTCACCCCAAAACCTGGGAGGCTACACCTTC. V usage is TRBV10-3 and J usage is TRBJ1-2; D not resolved. V was clipped by 0 bases and J by 8 bases, with 16 bases between them. CDR3 length equals 15 residues. Looked up from germline, CDR1 is ENHRY and CDR2 is SYGVKD.

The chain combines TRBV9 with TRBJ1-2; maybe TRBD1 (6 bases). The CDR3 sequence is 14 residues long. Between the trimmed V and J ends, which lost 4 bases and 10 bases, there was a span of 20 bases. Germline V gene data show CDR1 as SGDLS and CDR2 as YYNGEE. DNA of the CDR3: TGTGCCAGCAGCACCACCGGGACACGGAGCGACTACACCTTC. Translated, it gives CASSTTGTRSDYTF.

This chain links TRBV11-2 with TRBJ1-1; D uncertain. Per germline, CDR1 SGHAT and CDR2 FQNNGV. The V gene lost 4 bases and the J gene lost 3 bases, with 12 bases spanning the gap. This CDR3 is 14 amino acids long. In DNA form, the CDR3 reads TGTGCCAGCAGCTCAGTAGAGACGCACACTGAAGCTTTCTTT. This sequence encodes CASSSVETHTEAFF.

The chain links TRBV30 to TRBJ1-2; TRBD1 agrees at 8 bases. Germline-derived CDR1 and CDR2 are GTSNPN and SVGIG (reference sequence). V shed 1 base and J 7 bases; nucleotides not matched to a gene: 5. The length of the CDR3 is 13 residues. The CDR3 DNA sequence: TGTGCCTGGAGTGGACAGGGGCTCGGTGGCTACACCTTC. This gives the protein CAWSGQGLGGYTF.

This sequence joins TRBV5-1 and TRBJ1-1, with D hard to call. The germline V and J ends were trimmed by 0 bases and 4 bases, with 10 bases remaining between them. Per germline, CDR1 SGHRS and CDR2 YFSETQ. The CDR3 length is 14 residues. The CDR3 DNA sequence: TGCGCCAGCAGCTTGGATCCAGCTTCCACTGAAGCTTTCTTT. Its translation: CASSLDPASTEAFF.

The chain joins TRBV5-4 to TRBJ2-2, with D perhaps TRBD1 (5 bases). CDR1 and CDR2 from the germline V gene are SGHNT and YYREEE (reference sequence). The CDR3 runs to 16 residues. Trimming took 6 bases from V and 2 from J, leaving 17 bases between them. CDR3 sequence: CASTLWAGLNTGELFF. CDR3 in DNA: TGTGCCAGCACCCTTTGGGCAGGGCTCAACACCGGGGAGCTGTTTTTT. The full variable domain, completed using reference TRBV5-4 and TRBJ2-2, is ETGVTQSPTHLIKTRGQQVTLRCSSQSGHNTVSWYQQALGQGPQFIFQYYREEENGRGNFPPRFSGLQFPNYSSELNVNALELDDSALYLCASTLWAGLNTGELFFGEGSRLTVL.

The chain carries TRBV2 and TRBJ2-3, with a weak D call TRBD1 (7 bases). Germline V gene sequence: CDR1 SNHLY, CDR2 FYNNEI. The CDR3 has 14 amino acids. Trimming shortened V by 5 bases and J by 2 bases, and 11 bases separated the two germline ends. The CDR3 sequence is CASSQGGYTDTQYF. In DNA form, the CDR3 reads TGTGCCAGCAGTCAGGGGGGCTACACAGATACGCAGTATTTT.

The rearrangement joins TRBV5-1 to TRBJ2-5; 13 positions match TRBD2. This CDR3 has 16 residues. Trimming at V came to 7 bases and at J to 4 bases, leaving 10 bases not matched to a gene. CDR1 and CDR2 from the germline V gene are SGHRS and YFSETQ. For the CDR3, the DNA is TGCGCCAGCGGGCCCGGGACTAGCGGGATCGGAGAGACCCAGTACTTC. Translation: CASGPGTSGIGETQYF. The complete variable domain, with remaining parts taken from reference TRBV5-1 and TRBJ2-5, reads KAGVTQTPRYLIKTRGQQVTLSCSPISGHRSVSWYQQTPGQGLQFLFEYFSETQRNKGNFPGRFSGRQFSNSRSEMNVSTLELGDSALYLCASGPGTSGIGETQYFGPGTRLLVL.

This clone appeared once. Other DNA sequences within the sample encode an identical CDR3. The CDR3 nucleotides read TGTGCCAGTAGTATAGGGAGGGGGGACGGCTACACCTTC. This translates into CASSIGRGDGYTF. The chain employs TRBV19 and TRBJ1-2, with TRBD1 as a possible D gene (6 bases). The CDR3 spans 13 residues. V lost 1 base, J lost 8 bases, and 11 bases lay in between. In germline, CDR1 is LNHDA, CDR2 SQIVND (reference sequence).

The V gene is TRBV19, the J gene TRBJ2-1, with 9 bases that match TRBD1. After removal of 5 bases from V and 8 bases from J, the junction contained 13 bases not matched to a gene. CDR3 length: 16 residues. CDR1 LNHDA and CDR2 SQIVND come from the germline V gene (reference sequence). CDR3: CASSGRQGDGLDEQFF. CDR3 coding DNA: TGTGCCAGTAGTGGGAGACAGGGGGACGGTTTGGATGAGCAGTTCTTC.

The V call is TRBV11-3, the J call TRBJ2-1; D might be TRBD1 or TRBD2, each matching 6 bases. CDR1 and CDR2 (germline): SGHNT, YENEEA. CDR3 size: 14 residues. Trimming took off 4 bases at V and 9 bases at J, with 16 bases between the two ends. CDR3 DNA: TGTGCCAGCAGCTCAGAGGGGGGCCGTGCTGAGCAGTTCTTC. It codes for CASSSEGGRAEQFF. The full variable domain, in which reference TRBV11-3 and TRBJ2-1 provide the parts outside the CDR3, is EAGVVQSPRYKIIEKKQPVAFWCNPISGHNTLYWYLQNLGQGPELLIRYENEEAVDDSQLPKDRFSAERLKGVDSTLKIQPAELGDSAVYLCASSSEGGRAEQFFGPGTRLTVL.

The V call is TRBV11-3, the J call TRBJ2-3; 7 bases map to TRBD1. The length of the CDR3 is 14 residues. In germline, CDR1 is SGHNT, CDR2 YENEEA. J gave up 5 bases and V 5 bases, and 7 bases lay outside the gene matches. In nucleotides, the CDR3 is TGTGCCAGCAGCGAGAGGACAGGTCTAGATACGCAGTATTTT. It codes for CASSERTGLDTQYF.

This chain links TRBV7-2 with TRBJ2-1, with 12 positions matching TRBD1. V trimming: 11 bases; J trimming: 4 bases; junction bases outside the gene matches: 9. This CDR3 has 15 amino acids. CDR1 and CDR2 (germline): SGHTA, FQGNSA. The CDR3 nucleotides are TGTGCCTCCCAAGGGACAGGGGGCTCGTACAATGAGCAGTTCTTC. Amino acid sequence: CASQGTGGSYNEQFF. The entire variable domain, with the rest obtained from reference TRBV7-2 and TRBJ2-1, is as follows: GAGVSQSPSNKVTEKGKDVELRCDPISGHTALYWYRQSLGQGLEFLIYFQGNSAPDKSGLPSDRFSAERTGGSVSTLTIQRTQQEDSAVYLCASQGTGGSYNEQFFGPGTRLTVL.

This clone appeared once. The CDR3 region is CATSVSTRKLFF. CDR3 sequence (DNA): TGTGCCACCAGCGTTAGCACGAGAAAACTGTTTTTT. This chain uses TRBV15 with TRBJ1-4, with D hard to call. Germline values: CDR1 LNHNV, CDR2 YYDKDF (reference sequence). The germline V and J ends were trimmed by 5 bases and 10 bases, with 11 bases remaining between them. This CDR3 spans 12 amino acids.

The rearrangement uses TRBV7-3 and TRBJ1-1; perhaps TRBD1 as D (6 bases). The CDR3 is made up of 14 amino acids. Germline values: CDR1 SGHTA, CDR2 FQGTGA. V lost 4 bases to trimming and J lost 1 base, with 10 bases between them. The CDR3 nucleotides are TGTGCCAGCAGCTCGGGACACGCGAACACTGAAGCTTTCTTT. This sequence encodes CASSSGHANTEAFF.

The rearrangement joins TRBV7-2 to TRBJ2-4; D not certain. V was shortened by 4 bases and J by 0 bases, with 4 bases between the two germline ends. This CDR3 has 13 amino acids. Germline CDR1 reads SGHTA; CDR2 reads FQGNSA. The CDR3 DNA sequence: TGTGCCAGCAGCTCCCTAGCCAAAAACATTCAGTACTTC. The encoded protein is CASSSLAKNIQYF.

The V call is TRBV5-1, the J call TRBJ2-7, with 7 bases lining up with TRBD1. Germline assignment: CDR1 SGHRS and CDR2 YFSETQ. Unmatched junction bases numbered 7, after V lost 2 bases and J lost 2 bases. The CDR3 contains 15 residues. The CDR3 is CASSFLGTEAYEQYF. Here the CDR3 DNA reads TGCGCCAGCAGCTTCCTCGGGACAGAGGCCTACGAGCAGTACTTC.

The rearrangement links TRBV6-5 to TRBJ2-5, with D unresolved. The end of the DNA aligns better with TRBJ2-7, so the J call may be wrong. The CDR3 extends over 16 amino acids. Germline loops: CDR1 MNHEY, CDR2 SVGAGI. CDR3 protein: CASSSFGTFSSYEQYF. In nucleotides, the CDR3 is TGTGCCAGCAGTTCATTCGGCACTTTCAGTTCCTACGAGCAGTACTTC.

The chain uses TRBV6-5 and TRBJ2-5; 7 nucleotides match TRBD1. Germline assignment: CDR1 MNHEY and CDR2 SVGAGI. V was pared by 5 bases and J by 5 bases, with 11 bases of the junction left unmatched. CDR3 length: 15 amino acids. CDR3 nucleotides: TGTGCCAGCAGTCGGGACAGCCCGGGAAGGGAGACCCAGTACTTC. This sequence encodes CASSRDSPGRETQYF.

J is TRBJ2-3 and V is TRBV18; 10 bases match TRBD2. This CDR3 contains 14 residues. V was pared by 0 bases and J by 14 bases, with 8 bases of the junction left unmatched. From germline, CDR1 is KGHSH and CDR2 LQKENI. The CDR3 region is CASSPPRTSGQGYF. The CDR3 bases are TGTGCCAGCTCACCACCGAGGACTAGCGGTCAGGGGTATTTT.

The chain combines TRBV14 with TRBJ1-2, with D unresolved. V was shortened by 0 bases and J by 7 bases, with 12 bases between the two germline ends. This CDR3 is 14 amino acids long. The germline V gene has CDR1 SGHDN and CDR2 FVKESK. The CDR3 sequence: CASSQEVGWSGYTF. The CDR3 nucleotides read TGTGCCAGCAGCCAAGAAGTGGGTTGGAGTGGCTACACCTTC.

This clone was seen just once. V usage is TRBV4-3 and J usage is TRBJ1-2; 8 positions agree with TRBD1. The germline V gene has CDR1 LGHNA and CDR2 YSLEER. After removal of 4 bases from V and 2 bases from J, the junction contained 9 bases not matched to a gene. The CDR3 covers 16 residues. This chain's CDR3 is CASSRDTGGENYGYTF. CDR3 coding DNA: TGCGCCAGCAGCCGCGATACAGGGGGGGAGAACTATGGCTACACCTTC.

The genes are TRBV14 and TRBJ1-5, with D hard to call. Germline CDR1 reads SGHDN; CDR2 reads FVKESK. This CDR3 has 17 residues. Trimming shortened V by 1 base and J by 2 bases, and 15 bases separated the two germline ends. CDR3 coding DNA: TGTGCCAGCAGCCAAGTAAAGTACTCCATGGGCAATCAGCCCCAGCATTTT. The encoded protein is CASSQVKYSMGNQPQHF.

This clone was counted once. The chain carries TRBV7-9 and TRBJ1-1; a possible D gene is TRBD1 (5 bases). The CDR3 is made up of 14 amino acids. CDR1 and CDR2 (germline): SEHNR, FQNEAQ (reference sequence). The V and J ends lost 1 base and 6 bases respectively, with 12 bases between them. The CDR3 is CASSLGLGGAEAFF. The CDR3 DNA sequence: TGTGCCAGCAGCTTAGGGCTCGGGGGGGCTGAAGCTTTCTTT.

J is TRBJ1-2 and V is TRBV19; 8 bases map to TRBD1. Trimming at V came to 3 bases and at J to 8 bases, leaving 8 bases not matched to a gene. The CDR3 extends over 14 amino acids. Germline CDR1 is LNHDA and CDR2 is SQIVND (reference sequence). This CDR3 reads CASSMPQGARGYTF. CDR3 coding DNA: TGTGCCAGTAGTATGCCCCAGGGGGCGCGCGGCTACACCTTC.

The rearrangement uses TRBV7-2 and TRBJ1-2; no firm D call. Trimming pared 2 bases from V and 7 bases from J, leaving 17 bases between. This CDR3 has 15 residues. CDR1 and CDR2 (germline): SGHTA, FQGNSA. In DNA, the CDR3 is TGTGCCAGCAGCTTAAATTCGGGCATTCGGGCTGGCTACACCTTC. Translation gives CASSLNSGIRAGYTF.

CDR3 loop: CASSLIPWTAYEQYF. In nucleotides, the CDR3 is TGTGCCAGCAGTTTAATTCCCTGGACAGCCTACGAGCAGTACTTC. The chain combines TRBV28 with TRBJ2-7; possible D gene TRBD1, 6 bases. The CDR3 is 15 residues long. The V gene lost 2 bases and the J gene lost 2 bases, with 13 bases spanning the gap. Germline CDR1 is MDHEN and CDR2 is SYDVKM. Together with reference TRBV28 and TRBJ2-7, the CDR3 gives the full variable domain: DVKVTQSSRYLVKRTGEKVFLECVQDMDHENMFWYRQDPGLGLRLIYFSYDVKMKEKGDIPEGYSVSREKKERFSLILESASTNQTSMYLCASSLIPWTAYEQYFGPGTRLTVT.

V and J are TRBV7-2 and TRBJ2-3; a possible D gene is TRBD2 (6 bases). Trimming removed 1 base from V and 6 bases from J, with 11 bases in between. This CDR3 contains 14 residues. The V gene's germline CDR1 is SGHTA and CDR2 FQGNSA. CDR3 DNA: TGTGCCAGCAGCTTAGGGCGGGATCCGGATACGCAGTATTTT. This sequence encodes CASSLGRDPDTQYF.